The rows below give T cell receptor beta chains drawn from one sample of a study of regulatory T cells in long-lasting Graves disease. TCRdb passed the multiplex PCR reads through MiXCR, listing each CDR3 protein once. The sample yields approximately 490,000 distinct CDR3 sequences, roughly 15% seen once. This sample also appeared in a second study, on T cells in Graves' hyperthyroidism and ophthalmopathy.

Specimen: peripheral blood mononuclear cells (PBMCs), collected at new diagnosis, from a patient treated with antithyroid drugs. These receptors came from a man between 35 and 55 years old with Graves disease. The CDR3 runs from the conserved cysteine through the conserved F or W. The order of the fields is D gene, clone size, V gene, J gene, CDR3 protein, CDR3 DNA. The D gene is left open where the match is weak. Rows may omit the clone size; those that give it use once, few, many or a size class.

NA	once	TRBV20-1	TRBJ1-1	CSARKGVENTEAFF	TGCAGTGCTAGAAAGGGGGTGGAGAACACTGAAGCTTTCTTT
NA	NA	TRBV24-1	TRBJ1-2	CATSEGTVGGYTF	TGTGCCACCAGTGAGGGGACGGTCGGAGGCTACACCTTC
TRBD2	many	TRBV20-1	TRBJ2-7	CSAPLAGKMGEQYF	TGCAGTGCTCCCTTAGCGGGAAAGATGGGCGAGCAGTACTTC
NA	NA	TRBV10-2	TRBJ2-7	CASSGGWGTGEQYF	TGCGCCAGCAGTGGGGGTTGGGGTACGGGCGAGCAGTACTTC
NA	NA	TRBV24-1	TRBJ2-6	CATSDPQGTGANVLTF	TGTGCCACCAGTGATCCACAGGGAACTGGGGCCAACGTCCTGACTTTC
NA	NA	TRBV18	TRBJ2-7	CASSPGTGAKDGQYF	TGTGCCAGCTCACCAGGGACGGGTGCGAAGGACGGGCAGTACTTC
NA	many	TRBV5-1	TRBJ2-1	CASSLGYSSYNEQFF	TGCGCCAGCAGCTTGGGTTATTCCTCCTACAATGAGCAGTTCTTC
TRBD1	many	TRBV6-1	TRBJ2-5	CASSPSPGGGETQYF	TGTGCCAGCAGCCCAAGCCCAGGGGGCGGCGAGACCCAGTACTTC
TRBD2	many	TRBV20-1	TRBJ2-1	CSARGGLYNEQFF	TGCAGTGCCCGTGGGGGACTATACAATGAGCAGTTCTTC
NA	many	TRBV5-1	TRBJ2-3	CASSLGVGGGGSTDTQYF	TGTGCCAGCAGCTTGGGTGTTGGAGGTGGGGGGAGCACAGATACGCAGTATTTT
NA	NA	TRBV2	TRBJ1-5	CASHRDGVSNQPQHF	TGTGCCAGCCACCGGGACGGGGTTAGCAATCAGCCCCAGCATTTT
NA	many	TRBV30	TRBJ2-7	CAWTASGRQYF	TGTGCCTGGACCGCGTCGGGGAGGCAGTACTTC
TRBD2	NA	TRBV2	TRBJ2-3	CASSETSGDTQYF	TGTGCCAGCAGTGAGACTAGCGGCGATACGCAGTATTTT
TRBD1	many	TRBV30	TRBJ2-7	CAEWTGGDEQYF	TGTGCCGAGTGGACAGGGGGCGACGAGCAGTACTTC
TRBD1	many	TRBV11-2	TRBJ2-7	CASNLDSGTVTYEQYF	TGTGCCAGCAACTTAGATTCCGGGACAGTTACCTACGAGCAGTACTTC
NA	many	TRBV6-2/TRBV6-3	TRBJ2-7	CAALKASSRSYEQYF	TGTGCCGCCCTGAAAGCCTCCTCCCGTTCCTACGAGCAGTACTTC
TRBD2	few	TRBV19	TRBJ2-1	CASSFPSGPYNEQFF	TGTGCCAGTAGTTTCCCTAGCGGGCCTTACAATGAGCAGTTCTTC
NA	many	TRBV12-3/TRBV12-4	TRBJ2-5	CASSFRPKQETQYF	TGTGCCAGCAGTTTTCGACCAAAACAAGAGACCCAGTACTTC